This TCR beta chain was captured in a study of T cell repertoires in cytomegalovirus infection. Study-level information: Shared public TCR beta signatures pointed to both CMV infection and a matching HLA type.

The CDR3 is made up of 15 amino acids. Between the trimmed V and J ends, which lost 2 bases and 0 bases, there was a span of 9 bases. Looked up from germline, CDR1 is SGHTA and CDR2 is FQGTGA. Whole-study findings and limits: What dominated the ex vivo response were HLA-C-restricted CMV-specific TCR beta clonotypes. CMV carriers having the relevant HLA were flagged by cumulative public TCR beta family frequency.

In TCRdb, the reads were re-called with MiXCR into one record per CDR3 protein. The sample has 200,000 to 300,000 distinct CDR3 sequences, roughly 13% seen once. This clonotype was seen repeatedly, ten times or more. Its target is unknown. This chain links TRBV7-3 with TRBJ2-3; D gene uncertain. This TCR derives from a human donor in good health (CMV status not recorded). Some clones in this sample may be carry-over from other donors' samples. Sequenced: PBMCs. The CDR3 here is CASSLGSSSTDTQYF. The DNA of the CDR3 is TGTGCCAGCAGCTTAGGCAGTTCTAGCACAGATACGCAGTATTTT.